This TCR beta chain was recorded in a study of blood T cells in healthy people across ages. Study-level points and caveats: Compared with aged donors, long-lived donors showed fewer expanded clones, suggesting selection.

The use of a sample-barcoded 5' primer and a J-beta primer mix characterized a second PCR of roughly 7 to 11 cycles. No fewer than 3 million CDR3-containing paired-end reads came from each sample. TCRdb called the 5' RACE reads again in MiXCR, with one record for every CDR3 protein. The sample yields over 1,500,000 distinct CDR3 sequences, 30% to 40% seen once. This CDR3 spans 15 amino acids. Germline V gene sequence: CDR1 SGDLS, CDR2 YYNGEE. Trimming removed 4 bases at V and 7 bases at J, with 18 bases between. As concerns this clonotype: Its antigen is not identified.

This TCR derives from a human donor in good health. The chain employs TRBV9 and TRBJ1-5, with unresolved D. The specimen sequenced was blood. CDR3 sequence reads: CASSTAGWIGQPQHF. The CDR3 coding sequence is TGTGCCAGCAGCACTGCGGGGTGGATTGGGCAGCCCCAGCATTTT.